The 22 T cell receptor beta chains given below trace back to one sample, sequenced in a study of blood T cells in healthy people across ages. Using a J-beta primer mix together with a sample-barcoded 5' primer, a second PCR was run for roughly 6 to 11 cycles. TCRdb analysed the 5' RACE reads with MiXCR anew, one entry per CDR3 protein. The sample includes around 870,000 distinct CDR3 sequences, more than 25% of them seen just once. Sample: blood. All receptors derive from an elderly woman in good health.

At least ten counts were recorded for this clonotype. V is TRBV15 and J is TRBJ2-6, with a weak D call TRBD2 (7 bases). Germline CDR1 reads LNHNV; CDR2 reads YYDKDF (reference sequence). The CDR3 runs to 18 residues. Trimming took off 4 bases at V and 0 bases at J, with 16 bases between the two ends. DNA for the CDR3: TGTGCCACCAGCATTGGACGGGGGGCGTACTCTGGGGCCAACGTCCTGACTTTC. Amino acid sequence: CATSIGRGAYSGANVLTF.

This clonotype was picked up a small number of times. This chain links TRBV20-1 with TRBJ1-5; 7 nucleotides line up with TRBD1. With 2 bases clipped from V and 1 base from J, the junction kept 5 bases outside the gene matches. Germline loops: CDR1 DFQATT, CDR2 SNEGSKA (reference sequence). The CDR3 runs 15 residues. The CDR3 nucleotides read TGCAGTGCTAGATACAGGGGATCGAGCAATCAGCCCCAGCATTTT. It codes for CSARYRGSSNQPQHF.

This chain joins TRBV4-1 and TRBJ2-3; 9 bases are a match to TRBD1. V lost 2 bases, J lost 2 bases, and 8 bases stayed unmatched. Per the germline V gene, CDR1 is MGHRA and CDR2 is YSYEKL. The CDR3 is 17 residues long. The CDR3 DNA follows: TGCGCCAGCAGCCAAACCGGGACAGGGATAATCACAGATACGCAGTATTTT. Its translation: CASSQTGTGIITDTQYF.

This clonotype was found many times. CDR3 amino acids: CASSAGTAYGYTF. CDR3 coding DNA: TGCGCCAGCAGCGCCGGGACAGCCTATGGCTACACCTTC. The V call is TRBV5-1, the J call TRBJ1-2; 7 nucleotides line up with TRBD1. V gave up 4 bases and J gave up 4 bases; unmatched junction bases: 4. The CDR3 sequence is 13 residues long. The germline V gene has CDR1 SGHRS and CDR2 YFSETQ.

The V gene is TRBV20-1, the J gene TRBJ2-5; no clear D. CDR3 length equals 11 residues. Trimming took 6 bases from V and 3 from J, leaving 8 bases between them. Germline V gene lookup returns CDR1 DFQATT and CDR2 SNEGSKA (reference sequence). CDR3 coding DNA: TGCAGTGCGGCTCCAGAAGAGACCCAGTACTTC. It is translated as CSAAPEETQYF.

The table lists this clonotype with a few counts. V gene TRBV27 combines with J gene TRBJ1-2; perhaps TRBD1 as D (5 bases). This CDR3 has 15 residues. The ends were cut back, 4 bases at V and 3 bases at J, with 15 bases in the middle. Germline loops: CDR1 MNHEY, CDR2 SMNVEV (reference sequence). CDR3 residues: CASSSPQRGDYGYTF. Here the CDR3 DNA reads TGTGCCAGCAGTTCCCCCCAAAGAGGGGACTATGGCTACACCTTC.

The chain carries TRBV24-1 and TRBJ1-2; 7 nucleotides line up with TRBD1. Trimming cost V 4 bases and J 7 bases; bases outside gene matches: 11. This CDR3 region has 15 residues. Germline CDR1 is KGHDR and CDR2 is SFDVKD. Written as DNA, the CDR3 is TGTGCCACCAGTGAAGCGACAGGGATTGGAGGTGGCTACACCTTC. Its translation: CATSEATGIGGGYTF.

The chain carries TRBV10-3 and TRBJ2-7, with 11 bases that match TRBD1. Per germline, CDR1 ENHRY and CDR2 SYGVKD. The J segment lost 2 bases and the V segment lost 4 bases, leaving 13 bases of the junction unmatched. The CDR3 consists of 18 residues. Here the CDR3 reads CAISAGPGTGGLTYEQYF. In nucleotides, the CDR3 is TGTGCCATCAGTGCAGGTCCCGGGACAGGGGGTTTGACCTACGAGCAGTACTTC.

V usage is TRBV14 and J usage is TRBJ2-2, with 10 bases fitting TRBD1. Looked up from germline, CDR1 is SGHDN and CDR2 is FVKESK. The CDR3 extends over 17 amino acids. J gave up 2 bases and V 3 bases, and 6 bases lay outside the gene matches. CDR3 amino acids: CASSHTRTGGNTGELFF. The CDR3 bases are TGTGCCAGCAGCCATACTCGGACAGGGGGTAACACCGGGGAGCTGTTTTTT.

This clonotype turned up a few times. A clone one base away is much larger, so this may be a read error. The gene calls are TRBV5-5 and TRBJ2-1; D uncertain. This CDR3 has 15 amino acids. Germline V gene data show CDR1 as SGHKS and CDR2 as YYEKEE (reference sequence). For the CDR3, the DNA is TGTGCCAACAGCTTCCCGGCTAGCTCCTACAATGAGCAGTTCTTC. This sequence encodes CANSFPASSYNEQFF.

This clonotype has just one count. The V call is TRBV5-1, the J call TRBJ2-5, with D perhaps TRBD1 or TRBD2 (6 bases each). The V end was cut by 7 bases, the J end by 2 bases, with 21 bases between. The CDR3 runs to 16 residues. Germline V gene data show CDR1 as SGHRS and CDR2 as YFSETQ. The CDR3 is CASRPGAGTIQETQYF. The CDR3 DNA sequence: TGCGCCAGCCGGCCGGGGGCGGGGACAATACAAGAGACCCAGTACTTC.

This clonotype was seen at least ten times. V gene TRBV12-3 or TRBV12-4 combines with J gene TRBJ1-4, with D unclear. This CDR3 has 16 residues. Trimming removed 4 bases from V and 0 bases from J, with 12 bases in between. The CDR3 loop reads CASSSGNSATNEKLFF. As DNA, the CDR3 is TGTGCCAGCAGTTCGGGCAACAGCGCAACTAATGAAAAACTGTTTTTT.

J is TRBJ2-7 and V is TRBV20-1, with 7 bases that match TRBD1. The J segment lost 0 bases and the V segment lost 6 bases, leaving 11 bases of the junction unmatched. From germline, CDR1 is DFQATT and CDR2 SNEGSKA (reference sequence). The CDR3 has 15 amino acids. This CDR3 is CSALTRRDSSYEQYF. DNA of the CDR3: TGCAGTGCCCTCACGAGACGGGACAGCTCCTACGAGCAGTACTTC.

V usage is TRBV28 and J usage is TRBJ1-5; D gene uncertain. The V end was cut by 7 bases, the J end by 2 bases, with 15 bases between. The CDR3 runs to 15 residues. The germline V gene has CDR1 MDHEN and CDR2 SYDVKM. The CDR3 spells CASTLALRGNQPQHF. Written as DNA, the CDR3 is TGTGCCAGCACCCTGGCTCTCCGGGGCAATCAGCCCCAGCATTTT.

The chain carries TRBV9 and TRBJ1-1, with D tentatively TRBD1 (5 bases). The V end was cut by 0 bases, the J end by 4 bases, with 22 bases between. The CDR3 has 18 amino acids. Looked up from germline, CDR1 is SGDLS and CDR2 is YYNGEE. The CDR3 nucleotides are TGTGCCAGCAGCGTAGGGGTAATGTCGGGGCGGGGAAGCACTGAAGCTTTCTTT. This codes for CASSVGVMSGRGSTEAFF.

This clonotype came up many times. The gene calls are TRBV15 and TRBJ2-3, with D hard to call. The germline V and J ends were trimmed by 0 bases and 2 bases, with 9 bases remaining between them. This CDR3 spans 15 amino acids. Germline CDR1 and CDR2: LNHNV and YYDKDF (reference sequence). CDR3 residues: CATSRDSSTTDTQYF. The CDR3 DNA is TGTGCCACCAGCAGAGATTCGAGCACCACAGATACGCAGTATTTT.

The chain combines TRBV12-3 or TRBV12-4 with TRBJ1-2; D gene ambiguous. The V and J ends lost 1 base and 0 bases respectively, with 6 bases between them. The length of the CDR3 is 14 residues. The CDR3 sequence: CASSLGVSNYGYTF. DNA of the CDR3: TGTGCCAGCAGTTTAGGCGTTTCTAACTATGGCTACACCTTC.

Concerning this clonotype itself: A much larger clone is a single base away; this may be a read error. The chain employs TRBV14 and TRBJ1-2; tentatively, D is TRBD1 (6 bases). V was cut by 4 bases and J by 4 bases, with 13 bases left in between. The CDR3 sequence is 14 residues long. Germline V lookup: CDR1 SGHDN, CDR2 FVKESK. This chain's CDR3 is CASSPDSDSYGYTF. The DNA for the CDR3 is TGTGCCAGCAGCCCCGATTCGGACAGCTATGGCTACACCTTC. Using reference TRBV14 and TRBJ1-2 for the parts outside the CDR3, the full variable domain is EAGVTQFPSHSVIEKGQTVTLRCDPISGHDNLYWYRRVMGKEIKFLLHFVKESKQDESGMPNNRFLAERTGGTYSTLKVQPAELEDSGVYFCASSPDSDSYGYTFGSGTRLTVV.

About this clonotype itself: Possible read error: a much larger clone is one base away. V gene TRBV7-2 combines with J gene TRBJ1-5, with D maybe TRBD1 (5 bases). Trimming pared 2 bases from V and 3 bases from J, leaving 11 bases between. Looked up from germline, CDR1 is SGHTA and CDR2 is FQGNSA. This CDR3 is 15 amino acids long. This CDR3 is CASSLHIGDNQPQHF. The DNA of the CDR3 is TGTGCCAGCAGCTTACATATAGGGGACAATCAGCCCCAGCATTTT. The variable domain in full, completed from reference TRBV7-2 and TRBJ1-5, reads GAGVSQSPSNKVTEKGKDVELRCDPISGHTALYWYRQSLGQGLEFLIYFQGNSAPDKSGLPSDRFSAERTGGSVSTLTIQRTQQEDSAVYLCASSLHIGDNQPQHFGDGTRLSIL.

V usage is TRBV7-8 and J usage is TRBJ2-5; possible D gene TRBD2, 5 bases. The CDR3 totals 16 residues. The V end lost 5 bases, the J end lost 0 bases, and 16 bases lay between the germline ends. The germline V gene encodes CDR1 SGHVS and CDR2 FQNEAQ. The chain's CDR3 is CASSIRGSRHQETQYF. Here the CDR3 DNA reads TGTGCCAGCAGCATCCGGGGTAGCCGACACCAAGAGACCCAGTACTTC. Complete variable domain (other parts from reference TRBV7-8 and TRBJ2-5): GAGVSQSPRYKVAKRGQDVALRCDPISGHVSLFWYQQALGQGPEFLTYFQNEAQLDKSGLPSDRFFAERPEGSVSTLKIQRTQQEDSAVYLCASSIRGSRHQETQYFGPGTRLLVL.

The rearrangement uses TRBV7-2 and TRBJ2-5, with TRBD2 matching over 11 bases. V was clipped by 0 bases and J by 5 bases; unmatched bases: 8. The CDR3 has 17 residues. The germline gives CDR1 SGHTA, CDR2 FQGNSA. CDR3 region: CASSLAMGSGGEETQYF. The CDR3 region has the DNA TGTGCCAGCAGCTTAGCGATGGGTAGCGGGGGGGAGGAGACCCAGTACTTC.

A note on this clonotype: This could be a read error, since a much larger clone is one nucleotide away. The V and J genes are TRBV6-2 or TRBV6-3 and TRBJ2-5; D may be TRBD2 (5 bases). Germline lookup yields CDR1 MNHEY and CDR2 SVGEGT. The V end lost 6 bases, the J end lost 11 bases, and 28 bases lay between the germline ends. The CDR3 extends over 16 amino acids. CDR3 in DNA: TGTGCCAGCAGGGGAGAAGGAAGCCTCTCCTACAATGAGCAGTACTTC. This codes for CASRGEGSLSYNEQYF.